These 2 T cell receptor beta chains were sequenced from one sample in a study of CXCR3-negative and CXCR3-positive naive CD8 T cells. What these receptors recognize is not known. Study-level points and caveats: Naive cells with CXCR3 showed TRB CDR3s that were more hydrophobic than those in CXCR3-negative naive cells.

5' RACE with UMI labels generated the TRB cDNA libraries. TCRdb reprocessed the 5' RACE reads, keeping one entry per CDR3 protein, no DNA. The listing contains a few thousand distinct CDR3 sequences. The sample taken for sequencing was naive CXCR3+ CD8+ T cells from blood. The subset: CD45RO-CCR7+CD27+CD95- naive CD8+ T cells expressing CXCR3 (TNR3+). These receptors were taken from a human donor in good health. Some clones in this sample may be carry-over from other donors' samples.

By frequency, this clonotype registers large. The V and J genes are TRBV7-6 and TRBJ2-7; TCRdb gives TRBD1 as the D gene, but with no DNA this cannot be confirmed. CDR3 length: 14 residues. Germline V gene lookup returns CDR1 SGHVS and CDR2 FNYEAQ. This CDR3 is CASSSTGQFYEQYF.

This clonotype is called large based on its frequency. The gene calls are TRBV15 and TRBJ1-5; TCRdb proposes TRBD1, but this gene call is untestable without DNA. This CDR3 has 14 residues. CDR1 LNHNV and CDR2 YYDKDF come from the germline V gene (reference sequence). CDR3 sequence reads: CATSRGTGDQPQHF.